This TCR beta chain came from a study of cytomegalovirus exposure and HLA in healthy donors. Vbeta (60) and Jbeta (13) primers were used in the PCR. Measured with immunoSEQ multiplex PCR; TCRdb has only the in-frame clones, and not every one. The sample table sets out 150,000 or so clones. With 4 bases clipped from V and 1 base from J, the junction kept 3 bases outside the gene matches. CDR1 LNHDA and CDR2 SQIVND come from the germline V gene (reference sequence). The CDR3 has 14 amino acids. Broader study findings: For most TCR beta V segments, an earlier analysis put the productive rate at about 87% or about 30% of the time.

Notes on this clone: The antigen remains unidentified.

The chain couples TRBV19 to TRBJ1-1; 7 nucleotides agree with TRBD1. Sequenced: PBMCs. The sequence derives from a woman younger than 35 in good health and CMV-seronegative. The DNA for the CDR3 is TGTGCCAGTAGTACCCGGACAGGGAACACTGAAGCTTTCTTT. Amino acid sequence: CASSTRTGNTEAFF.